A single sample gave rise to the 19 T cell receptor beta chains below, sequenced in a study of identical twins. TCRdb reanalysed the 5' RACE reads using MiXCR and keeps one entry per CDR3 protein. The repertoire holds under 400,000 distinct CDR3 sequences, with roughly 9% as singletons. Sequenced sample: naive T cells sorted from blood. The receptors were gathered from a woman in her 50s in good health.

This chain links TRBV11-3 with TRBJ2-5, with 10 bases aligning to TRBD1. Germline V gene data show CDR1 as SGHNT and CDR2 as YENEEA. Germline trimming cut 5 bases from V and 1 base from J; bases unmatched to any gene: 4. The CDR3 runs 15 residues. The CDR3: CASSRWDRGQETQYF. The DNA for the CDR3 is TGTGCCAGCAGCCGTTGGGACAGGGGCCAAGAGACCCAGTACTTC.

This clonotype was detected a few times. The chain carries TRBV7-7 and TRBJ2-5, with a possible D match to TRBD1 (6 bases). V lost 5 bases to trimming and J lost 1 base, with 11 bases between them. CDR1 is SSHAT, CDR2 FNYEAQ, per germline (reference sequence). The CDR3 has 14 residues. In DNA form, the CDR3 reads TGTGCCAGCAGCCCTCGGACAGTCCAAGAGACCCAGTACTTC. It encodes CASSPRTVQETQYF. The entire variable domain, with the rest obtained from reference TRBV7-7 and TRBJ2-5, is as follows: GAGVSQSPRYKVTKRGQDVTLRCDPISSHATLYWYQQALGQGPEFLTYFNYEAQPDKSGLPSDRFSAERPEGSISTLTIQRTEQRDSAMYRCASSPRTVQETQYFGPGTRLLVL.

This clonotype was seen repeatedly, ten times or more. The chain recombines TRBV29-1 with TRBJ2-2; D is unresolved. Trimming pared 6 bases from V and 4 bases from J, leaving 18 bases between. CDR3 length equals 15 residues. The germline CDR1 and CDR2 sequences are SQVTM and ANQGSEA. As DNA, the CDR3 is TGCAGCGTCGGTCCGTTTTTACTTGCCACCGGGGAGCTGTTTTTT. It codes for CSVGPFLLATGELFF.

This clonotype has a handful of counts. The chain couples TRBV20-1 to TRBJ2-7; 7 nucleotides align to TRBD2. Losses at the gene ends were 1 base for V and 0 bases for J; bases not matched to a gene: 3. This CDR3 comprises 14 residues. CDR1 and CDR2 (germline): DFQATT, SNEGSKA (reference sequence). The CDR3 DNA sequence: TGCAGTGCTAGAGCTAGCGGTTACTCCTACGAGCAGTACTTC. Translating gives CSARASGYSYEQYF.

The chain links TRBV3-1 to TRBJ2-1; 14 nucleotides align to TRBD2. The length of the CDR3 is 18 residues. Losses at the gene ends were 4 bases for V and 4 bases for J; bases not matched to a gene: 9. CDR1 is LGHDT and CDR2 is YNNKEL in the germline V gene (reference sequence). The CDR3 loop is CASSLGLAGGLVYNEQFF. The CDR3 region has the DNA TGTGCCAGCAGCCTCGGACTAGCGGGAGGATTGGTTTACAATGAGCAGTTCTTC.

The chain joins TRBV7-9 to TRBJ2-7; 8 positions match TRBD1. Germline values: CDR1 SEHNR, CDR2 FQNEAQ (reference sequence). CDR3 length: 21 amino acids. Trimming at V came to 6 bases and at J to 0 bases, leaving 25 bases not matched to a gene. The CDR3 DNA reads TGTGCCAGCAGACCGCCCCCAGGGACAGGACAGACGGGGTCAAGCTCCTACGAGCAGTACTTC. Amino acid sequence: CASRPPPGTGQTGSSSYEQYF.

The chain uses TRBV7-9 and TRBJ2-7; D possibly matches TRBD1 or TRBD2 (5 bases each). The CDR3 runs to 17 residues. Germline CDR1 SEHNR, CDR2 FQNEAQ (reference sequence). V dropped 0 bases and J dropped 0 bases, with 15 bases sitting between them. The CDR3 protein is CASSLATLGESSYEQYF. The CDR3 DNA is TGTGCCAGCAGCTTAGCGACATTGGGGGAGAGCTCCTACGAGCAGTACTTC.

This clonotype showed up just a few times. The CDR3 reads CATSRGVSGSQPQHF. The CDR3 DNA reads TGTGCCACCAGCAGAGGAGTGTCTGGCTCTCAGCCCCAGCATTTT. The genes are TRBV15 and TRBJ1-5, with unresolved D. Deletions cut 1 base from V and 6 bases from J, with 13 bases between. This CDR3 contains 15 residues. The germline CDR1 and CDR2 sequences are LNHNV and YYDKDF (reference sequence). Full variable domain (rest looked up from reference TRBV15 and TRBJ1-5): DAMVIQNPRYQVTQFGKPVTLSCSQTLNHNVMYWYQQKSSQAPKLLFHYYDKDFNNEADTPDNFQSRRPNTSFCFLDIRSPGLGDTAMYLCATSRGVSGSQPQHFGDGTRLSIL.

The chain has TRBV5-1 and TRBJ2-5; 9 bases fit TRBD2. Germline V gene data show CDR1 as SGHRS and CDR2 as YFSETQ. There are 15 residues in the CDR3. V dropped 0 bases and J dropped 5; count of bases not matched to a gene: 5. The CDR3 here is CASSLAGTSYETQYF. As DNA, the CDR3 is TGCGCCAGCAGCTTGGCCGGGACTAGCTACGAGACCCAGTACTTC.

V gene TRBV9 combines with J gene TRBJ2-1; TRBD2 aligns across 11 bases. Trimming at V came to 4 bases and at J to 9 bases, leaving 9 bases not matched to a gene. CDR1 SGDLS and CDR2 YYNGEE come from the germline V gene. The CDR3 is 15 amino acids. The CDR3, as DNA: TGTGCCAGCAGCATAACTAGCGGGAGATCCAGTGAGCAGTTCTTC. Amino acid sequence: CASSITSGRSSEQFF.

This clonotype showed up just a few times. The rearrangement links TRBV10-3 to TRBJ2-4, with D tentatively TRBD1 (5 bases). CDR1 is ENHRY and CDR2 is SYGVKD in the germline V gene. The CDR3 loop spans 14 amino acids. The V and J ends lost 11 bases and 0 bases respectively, with 14 bases between them. The CDR3 DNA reads as TGTGCCTCCAGGGCCGATTTAGCCAAAAACATTCAGTACTTC. Protein: CASRADLAKNIQYF.

Comment on this clonotype: With a much larger clone just one base away, this may be a read error. As the CDR3 is not closed by the conserved phenylalanine or tryptophan, this likely results from a read error. The gene calls are TRBV10-3 and TRBJ2-6, with 8 positions matching TRBD1. Germline V gene sequence: CDR1 ENHRY, CDR2 SYGVKD. V gave up 3 bases and J gave up 0 bases; unmatched junction bases: 10. The CDR3 sequence is 19 residues long. The CDR3 DNA follows: TGTGCCATCAGTGACGACAGGGGACTTCAACACTCTGGGGCCAACGTCCTGACTTCC. Its protein is CAISDDRGLQHSGANVLTS.

This clonotype was detected many times. The CDR3 protein is CASNINLAYEQFF. The DNA for the CDR3 is TGTGCCAGCAATATCAACTTGGCCTATGAGCAGTTCTTC. The J gene is TRBJ2-1, the V gene TRBV12-3 or TRBV12-4; the D is unclear. The CDR3 is 13 residues long. V was pared by 7 bases and J by 8 bases, with 15 bases between.

This clonotype appeared a few times. The gene calls are TRBV25-1 and TRBJ2-7; TRBD2 agrees at 15 bases. V shed 5 bases, J shed 6 bases, and the junction held 14 bases outside the gene matches. Germline V gives CDR1 MGHDK, CDR2 SYGVNS. CDR3 length equals 18 residues. The CDR3 spells CASSKPGLAGGPGSEQYV. The CDR3 bases are TGTGCCAGCAGTAAACCGGGACTAGCGGGAGGACCAGGTTCCGAGCAGTACGTC.

The chain links TRBV5-1 to TRBJ2-2; maybe TRBD2 (6 bases). The CDR3 is made up of 14 amino acids. CDR1 SGHRS and CDR2 YFSETQ come from the germline V gene. The ends were cut back, 2 bases at V and 5 bases at J, with 10 bases in the middle. The CDR3 reads CASSLVLATGELFF. DNA of the CDR3: TGCGCCAGCAGCTTAGTACTAGCTACCGGGGAGCTGTTTTTT.

This clonotype was observed at least ten times. The chain combines TRBV24-1 with TRBJ1-2, with 8 bases fitting TRBD1. J was trimmed by 3 bases and V by 10 bases; bases with no gene match: 9. The CDR3 covers 14 residues. Germline assignment: CDR1 KGHDR and CDR2 SFDVKD. This CDR3 is CATQGAYRDYGYTF. In DNA, the CDR3 is TGTGCCACTCAGGGGGCCTACAGGGACTATGGCTACACCTTC.

A few counts support this clonotype. V gene TRBV11-3 combines with J gene TRBJ2-7; no definite D call. The CDR3 sequence is 14 residues long. Germline loops: CDR1 SGHNT, CDR2 YENEEA. With 6 bases removed from V and 2 bases from J, the gap between germline ends came to 14 bases. The CDR3 bases are TGTGCCAGCAGTTCATATACAGACACCTACGAGCAGTACTTC. Residues: CASSSYTDTYEQYF.

This clonotype was detected a few times. One junction end disagrees with the germline gene, perhaps due to a read error. The J gene is TRBJ2-1, the V gene TRBV11-2; TRBD2 matches at 8 bases. Germline CDR1 SGHAT, CDR2 FQNNGV. This CDR3 contains 16 residues. In DNA, the CDR3 is TGTGCCGGCAGCCTAGCTGCGGCGGGAGGCATCGATGAGCAGTTCTTC. The encoded protein is CAGSLAAAGGIDEQFF. The full variable domain, completed using reference TRBV11-2 and TRBJ2-1, is EAGVAQSPRYKIIEKRQSVAFWCNPISGHATLYWYQQILGQGPKLLIQFQNNGVVDDSQLPKDRFSAERLKGVDSTLKIQPAKLEDSAVYLCAGSLAAAGGIDEQFFGPGTRLTVL.

This clonotype was detected only a few times. The rearrangement links TRBV6-6 to TRBJ1-6; 7 bases line up with TRBD1. CDR1 is MNHNY and CDR2 is SVGAGI in the germline V gene (reference sequence). Losses at the gene ends were 4 bases for V and 7 bases for J; bases not matched to a gene: 4. The CDR3 length is 14 residues. The CDR3 region is CASSSGQPNSPLHF. The CDR3 DNA sequence: TGTGCCAGCAGTTCGGGACAGCCGAATTCACCCCTCCACTTT.